The clone carrying this T cell receptor (beta chain) appeared a few times. The antigen remains unidentified. Losses at the gene ends were 0 bases for V and 3 bases for J; bases not matched to a gene: 9. Germline V gene data show CDR1 as SGHDT and CDR2 as YYEEEE. CDR3 length equals 16 residues. This entry belongs to a study of T cell responses to AZD1222 COVID-19 vaccine. The table came from immunoSEQ multiplex PCR; TCRdb's copy has only in-frame clones and leaves some out. The sample holds 55,000 to 60,000 clones, more than 70% seen once. Study findings and constraints: Following two doses of AZD1222, Spike-specific TCR breadth and depth rose. Recipients of AZD1222 seropositive at baseline numbered only 5 or 6. None of the repertoires were sampled until the peak T cell response had passed. Nearly half of spike-specific TCRs reportedly target unmutated variant regions.

The receptor's source is an adult in good health. Sequenced here: peripheral blood, sampled on day 0 of MenACWY control vaccination. The chain combines TRBV5-6 with TRBJ2-7, with 7 bases that match TRBD2. CDR3 residues: CASSLAGGSLFYEQYF. In DNA form, the CDR3 reads TGTGCCAGCAGCTTGGCTGGCGGGAGCCTTTTCTACGAGCAGTACTTC.